The 6 T cell receptor beta chains presented below share a single source sample, sequenced in a study of blood T cell repertoires in COVID-19. The assay was immunoSEQ multiplex PCR, and TCRdb's table has in-frame clones only and misses some. The sample has around 67,000 clones, around 90% seen once. The material sequenced was peripheral blood. These receptors were collected from a woman of 80 years or more with acute or convalescent COVID-19.

This clone has just a few counts. The chain couples TRBV5-1 to TRBJ2-7; 8 positions match TRBD2. The CDR3 length is 13 residues. In germline, CDR1 is SGHRS, CDR2 YFSETQ. V shed 3 bases, J shed 6 bases, and the junction held 5 bases outside the gene matches. CDR3 DNA: TGCGCCAGCAGCTCCCCCGGGAGGGGCGAGCAGTACTTC. This translates into CASSSPGRGEQYF.

This chain connects TRBV10-3 to TRBJ2-3; D may be TRBD1 (5 bases). The CDR3 has 15 amino acids. CDR1 and CDR2 from the germline V gene are ENHRY and SYGVKD. The ends were cut back, 0 bases at V and 2 bases at J, with 9 bases in the middle. DNA of the CDR3: TGTGCCATCAGTGAGTCGGCAGGGCTCACAGATACGCAGTATTTT. Translated: CAISESAGLTDTQYF.

The gene calls are TRBV29-1 and TRBJ1-2, with D unresolved. The CDR3 has 13 residues. Trimming removed 3 bases from V and 4 bases from J, with 12 bases in between. Germline V gene data show CDR1 as SQVTM and CDR2 as ANQGSEA. The CDR3 nucleotides read TGCAGCGTTGATTGGCATGAGGGCTATGGCTACACCTTC. Translation: CSVDWHEGYGYTF.

The chain uses TRBV28 and TRBJ1-1; no reliable D call. There are 14 residues in the CDR3. Germline CDR1 and CDR2: MDHEN and SYDVKM. The V end was cut by 4 bases, the J end by 5 bases, with 14 bases between. CDR3 sequence (DNA): TGTGCCAGCAGTTCCGAAGGGAGTCGAACTGAAGCTTTCTTT. It encodes CASSSEGSRTEAFF.

This rearrangement joins TRBV6-1 to TRBJ2-6, with a weak D call TRBD2 (5 bases). The CDR3 runs 17 residues. Looked up from germline, CDR1 is MNHNS and CDR2 is SASEGT. Between the trimmed V and J ends, which lost 4 bases and 0 bases, there was a span of 13 bases. CDR3 DNA: TGTGCCAGCAGTGGAGGGAAGACTTACTCTGGGGCCAACGTCCTGACTTTC. Translation: CASSGGKTYSGANVLTF.

This chain uses TRBV6-4 with TRBJ1-6; 8 bases are a match to TRBD1. With 2 bases clipped from V and 6 bases from J, the junction kept 0 bases outside the gene matches. The CDR3 extends over 14 amino acids. Per the germline V gene, CDR1 is MRHNA and CDR2 is SNTAGT. The CDR3 spells CASSDGQGNSPLHF. DNA of the CDR3: TGTGCCAGCAGTGACGGACAGGGTAATTCACCCCTCCACTTT.